This T cell receptor beta chain came from a study of cytomegalovirus exposure and HLA in healthy donors. Primers for the PCR totalled 60 Vbeta and 13 Jbeta. Libraries were prepared by immunoSEQ multiplex PCR; TCRdb keeps only in-frame clonotypes and omits some of them. The sample includes 130,000 to 150,000 clones, roughly 80% of them seen just once. Germline V gives CDR1 SGHRS, CDR2 YFSETQ. V gave up 5 bases and J gave up 6 bases, with 12 bases separating them. The CDR3 is made up of 12 amino acids. Study observations and caveats: It was reported in a later analysis that an Asian-associated ancestry cluster showed fewer N-insertions than the roughly 620-donor mean. Donor immune exposure was known only as CMV serostatus. In presence/absence analyses, roughly uniform sequencing depth across donors was assumed.

A note on this clone: Antigen specificity is unknown.

The genes are TRBV5-1 and TRBJ2-7; tentatively, D is TRBD1 (6 bases). Material: PBMCs. The receptor's source is a man aged 35-49 years in good health and CMV-seropositive. CDR3 in DNA: TGCGCCAGCAGAGGGGGTGGGAGCGAGCAGTACTTC. Translation: CASRGGGSEQYF.